This entry lists 10 T cell receptor beta chains sequenced from one sample in a study of early T cells in non-severe SARS-CoV-2 infection. TCRdb processed the 5' RACE reads anew with MiXCR; each CDR3 protein has one entry. Counted here are under 70,000 distinct CDR3 sequences, 4.9% occurring once; the ten biggest clones make up around 4.9%. Material: whole blood. Receptors were obtained from an adult who was a healthcare worker with PCR-confirmed SARS-CoV-2 infection or an uninfected control (not recorded which).

This clonotype has only a few counts. The CDR3 spells CASSVEGARYGYTF. The CDR3 DNA reads as TGTGCCAGCAGCGTAGAGGGGGCCCGGTATGGCTACACCTTC. V is TRBV9 and J is TRBJ1-2; 7 bases align to TRBD1. The CDR3 length is 14 residues. Germline V gives CDR1 SGDLS, CDR2 YYNGEE. V lost 0 bases to trimming and J lost 5 bases; unmatched junction nucleotides: 4.

This clonotype was observed a few times. The chain joins TRBV7-3 to TRBJ2-1, with a tentative D call TRBD1 (6 bases). The V end was cut by 5 bases, the J end by 2 bases, with 16 bases between. This CDR3 comprises 16 residues. CDR1 is SGHTA and CDR2 is FQGTGA in the germline V gene. DNA for the CDR3: TGTGCCAGCAGCAAGGGCGCAGGGGTGGCCTACAATGAGCAGTTCTTC. It translates to CASSKGAGVAYNEQFF.

This clonotype was recorded at least ten times. The J gene is TRBJ2-3, the V gene TRBV7-2; perhaps D is TRBD1 or TRBD2 (5 bases each). V lost 2 bases to trimming and J lost 8 bases, with 14 bases between them. The length of the CDR3 is 14 residues. Germline V gene lookup returns CDR1 SGHTA and CDR2 FQGNSA. DNA for the CDR3: TGTGCCAGCAGCTTATTCCTAGACGGGGCTACGCAGTATTTT. Translated, it gives CASSLFLDGATQYF.

This clonotype appeared a few times. The chain joins TRBV7-9 to TRBJ2-5; D tentatively fits TRBD1 or TRBD2 (6 bases each). Trimming removed 5 bases at V and 2 bases at J, with 15 bases between. This CDR3 has 15 residues. Germline loops: CDR1 SEHNR, CDR2 FQNEAQ (reference sequence). The CDR3 here is CASSPRGEEQETQYF. The DNA for the CDR3 is TGTGCCAGCAGCCCTAGGGGGGAGGAACAAGAGACCCAGTACTTC.

In its sample, this clonotype was seen many times. The V call is TRBV5-1, the J call TRBJ2-4, with D perhaps TRBD2 (6 bases). CDR1 and CDR2 (germline): SGHRS, YFSETQ. This CDR3 has 14 residues. V was trimmed by 0 bases and J by 9 bases, leaving 13 bases between them. CDR3 in DNA: TGCGCCAGCAGCTTGGGACCACTGGAGGGCATTCAGTACTTC. This sequence encodes CASSLGPLEGIQYF. Full variable domain (remainder filled in from reference TRBV5-1 and TRBJ2-4): KAGVTQTPRYLIKTRGQQVTLSCSPISGHRSVSWYQQTPGQGLQFLFEYFSETQRNKGNFPGRFSGRQFSNSRSEMNVSTLELGDSALYLCASSLGPLEGIQYFGAGTRLSVL.

This clonotype was recorded many times. This chain links TRBV29-1 with TRBJ2-3; D call uncertain. The CDR3 covers 12 residues. Trimming took 6 bases from V and 1 from J, leaving 8 bases between them. The germline CDR1 and CDR2 sequences are SQVTM and ANQGSEA. CDR3: CSVFLGTDTQYF. For the CDR3, the DNA is TGCAGCGTGTTCTTAGGCACAGATACGCAGTATTTT.

There are many counts of this clonotype. This sequence joins TRBV29-1 and TRBJ1-2; D possibly corresponds to TRBD1 (5 bases). From germline, CDR1 is SQVTM and CDR2 ANQGSEA. CDR3 length: 12 residues. V lost 4 bases to trimming and J lost 4 bases, with 10 bases between them. CDR3 sequence: CSVGQGLYGYTF. CDR3 coding DNA: TGCAGCGTTGGGCAGGGTCTCTATGGCTACACCTTC.

This clonotype was observed many times. The chain links TRBV20-1 to TRBJ2-3; D unclear. V shed 0 bases and J shed 0 bases, with 10 bases lying between them. Germline CDR1 DFQATT, CDR2 SNEGSKA (reference sequence). The CDR3 consists of 15 residues. The CDR3: CSARDNIGSTDTQYF. CDR3 DNA: TGCAGTGCTAGAGATAATATCGGCAGCACAGATACGCAGTATTTT.

CDR3 nucleotides: TGTGCCAGCAGTTCCCGGGAGACAGATACGCAGTATTTT. This gives the protein CASSSRETDTQYF. This sequence joins TRBV27 and TRBJ2-3; D is possibly TRBD2 (6 bases). The CDR3 spans 13 residues. Germline-derived CDR1 and CDR2 are MNHEY and SMNVEV (reference sequence). V dropped 4 bases and J dropped 3 bases, with 8 bases sitting between them.

This clonotype was recorded many times. The chain is built from TRBV7-6 and TRBJ1-4, with no clear D. Trimming cost V 1 base and J 4 bases, with 10 bases left between them. Germline lookup yields CDR1 SGHVS and CDR2 FNYEAQ. The CDR3 contains 15 residues. The CDR3 sequence is CASSLGGWDNEKLFF. DNA for the CDR3: TGTGCCAGCAGCTTAGGAGGCTGGGATAATGAAAAACTGTTTTTT. The whole variable domain, filled in from reference TRBV7-6 and TRBJ1-4, reads GAGVSQSPRYKVTKRGQDVALRCDPISGHVSLYWYRQALGQGPEFLTYFNYEAQQDKSGLPNDRFSAERPEGSISTLTIQRTEQRDSAMYRCASSLGGWDNEKLFFGSGTQLSVL.